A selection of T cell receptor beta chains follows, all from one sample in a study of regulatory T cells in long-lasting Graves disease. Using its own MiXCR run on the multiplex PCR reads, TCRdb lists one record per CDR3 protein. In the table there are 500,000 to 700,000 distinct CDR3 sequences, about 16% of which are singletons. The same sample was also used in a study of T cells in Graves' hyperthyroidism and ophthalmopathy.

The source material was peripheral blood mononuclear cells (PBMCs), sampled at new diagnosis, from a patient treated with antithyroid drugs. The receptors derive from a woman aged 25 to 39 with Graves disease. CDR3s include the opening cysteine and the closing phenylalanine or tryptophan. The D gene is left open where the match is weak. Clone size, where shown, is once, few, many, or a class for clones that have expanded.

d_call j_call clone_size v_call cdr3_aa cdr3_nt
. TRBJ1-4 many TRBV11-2 CASSFIGSAEKLFF TGTGCCAGCAGCTTCATAGGGTCCGCGGAAAAACTGTTTTTT
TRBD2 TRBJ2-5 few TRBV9 CASSVGGRGQETQYF TGTGCCAGCAGCGTAGGCGGGAGAGGCCAAGAGACCCAGTACTTC
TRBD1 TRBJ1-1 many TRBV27 CASSPGTGQGARWSNTEAFF TGTGCCAGCAGTCCAGGAACGGGCCAGGGGGCGAGATGGTCGAACACTGAAGCTTTCTTT
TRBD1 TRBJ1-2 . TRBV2 CASSDPDFFDRVNGYTF TGTGCCAGCAGTGACCCTGATTTCTTTGACAGGGTAAATGGCTACACCTTC
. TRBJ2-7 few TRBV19 CASSVRGTEQYF TGTGCCAGTAGTGTCCGGGGGACCGAGCAGTACTTC
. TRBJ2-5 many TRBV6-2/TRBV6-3 CASSVGAVSQETQYF TGTGCCAGCAGTGTTGGAGCGGTATCACAAGAGACCCAGTACTTC
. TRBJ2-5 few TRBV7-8 CASSLDSLETQYF TGTGCCAGCAGCCTTGACTCGCTGGAGACCCAGTACTTC
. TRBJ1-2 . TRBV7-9 CASSRRGYTF TGTGCCAGCAGCAGGAGGGGCTACACCTTC
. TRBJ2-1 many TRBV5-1 CASSQVRSGRNEQFF TGCGCCAGCAGCCAGGTTCGGTCCGGAAGGAATGAGCAGTTCTTC
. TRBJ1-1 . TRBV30 CAWRRRTEAFF TGTGCCTGGAGGAGGAGGACTGAAGCTTTCTTT
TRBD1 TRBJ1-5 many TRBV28 CASSHFGTDNQPQHF TGTGCCAGCAGTCACTTCGGGACAGACAATCAGCCCCAGCATTTT
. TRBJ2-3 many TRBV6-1 CASRAASSGTDTQYF TGTGCCAGCCGAGCGGCATCTAGCGGCACAGATACGCAGTATTTT
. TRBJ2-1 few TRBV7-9 CASSQLGGAGQTLNEQFF TGTGCCAGCAGCCAATTGGGCGGGGCAGGACAAACGCTAAATGAGCAGTTCTTC
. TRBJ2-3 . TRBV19 CASSRPGEDTQYF TGTGCCAGTAGTAGGCCGGGAGAAGATACGCAGTATTTT
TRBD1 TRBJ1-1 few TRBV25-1 CASRSTGETEAFF TGTGCCAGCAGGTCCACAGGGGAGACTGAAGCTTTCTTT
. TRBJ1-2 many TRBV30 CARTLQGVDGYTF TGTGCCCGCACTCTCCAGGGCGTCGACGGCTACACCTTC
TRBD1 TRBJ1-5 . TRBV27 CASSFLPGGSNQPQHF TGTGCCAGCAGCTTCCTTCCAGGGGGGTCCAATCAGCCCCAGCATTTT
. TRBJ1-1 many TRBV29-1 CSAYQGLNTEAFF TGCAGCGCCTACCAGGGTTTGAACACTGAAGCTTTCTTT
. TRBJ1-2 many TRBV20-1 CSAYEANYGYTF TGCAGTGCTTATGAAGCTAACTATGGCTACACCTTC
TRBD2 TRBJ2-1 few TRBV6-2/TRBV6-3 CASNDLGLAADEQFF TGTGCCAGCAACGACCTGGGACTAGCGGCGGATGAGCAGTTCTTC
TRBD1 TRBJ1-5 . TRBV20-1 CSAFGQGRGNQPQHF TGCAGTGCTTTCGGACAGGGACGAGGCAATCAGCCCCAGCATTTT
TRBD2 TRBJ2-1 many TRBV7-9 CASSLPTGTSGYNEQFF TGTGCCAGCAGCTTACCGACCGGGACTAGCGGCTACAATGAGCAGTTCTTC
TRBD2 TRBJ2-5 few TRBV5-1 CASSSQRGQETQYF TGCGCCAGCAGCTCCCAGCGGGGACAAGAGACCCAGTACTTC
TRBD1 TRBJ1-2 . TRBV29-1 CSVEGSETGNYGYTF TGCAGCGTTGAGGGTTCTGAGACAGGGAACTATGGCTACACCTTC
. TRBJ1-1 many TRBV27 CASSYRLGVHTEAFF TGTGCCAGCAGTTATCGCCTGGGTGTGCACACTGAAGCTTTCTTT
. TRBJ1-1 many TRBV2 CASSEALGTPAQAFF TGTGCCAGCAGTGAAGCGCTTGGGACCCCCGCCCAGGCTTTCTTT
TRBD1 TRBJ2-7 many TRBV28 CASSPGTAREYF TGTGCCAGCAGCCCGGGGACAGCCCGAGAGTACTTC
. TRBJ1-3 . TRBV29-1 CSVETRGRGNTIYF TGCAGCGTTGAAACCCGGGGACGCGGAAACACCATATATTTT
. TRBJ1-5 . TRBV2 CAGSDMGSNQPQHF TGTGCCGGCAGTGACATGGGTAGCAATCAGCCCCAGCATTTT
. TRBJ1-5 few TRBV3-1 CASSQDGHSSNQPQHF TGTGCCAGCAGCCAAGATGGGCACTCAAGCAATCAGCCCCAGCATTTT
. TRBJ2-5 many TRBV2 CASSDKLRGRETQYF TGTGCCAGCAGTGACAAGCTAAGGGGAAGAGAGACCCAGTACTTC
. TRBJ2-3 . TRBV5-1 CASTEGEDTQYF TGCGCCAGCACAGAGGGCGAAGATACGCAGTATTTT
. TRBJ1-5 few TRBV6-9 CASSYGSDGLAQHF TGTGCCAGCAGTTACGGGTCGGACGGCTTGGCCCAGCATTTT
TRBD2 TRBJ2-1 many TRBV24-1 CATSDPGGGAGGQFF TGTGCCACCAGTGACCCGGGGGGTGGGGCGGGAGGACAGTTCTTC
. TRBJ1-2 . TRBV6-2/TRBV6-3 CASSSAGPDYGYTF TGTGCCAGCAGTTCCGCCGGCCCGGACTATGGCTACACCTTC
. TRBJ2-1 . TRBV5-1 CASLGGPNNEQFF TGCGCCAGCTTGGGCGGGCCAAACAATGAGCAGTTCTTC